These 28 T cell receptor beta chains were all obtained from the same sample, sequenced in a study of T-cell reconstitution after alpha-beta-depleted transplantation in children. It was with unique molecular identifiers that the TCRbeta library was prepared. One entry per CDR3 protein results from TCRdb running MiXCR on the PCR reads. The sample yields about 640,000 distinct CDR3 sequences, approximately 16% seen once. The specimen was PBMCs from the stem cell graft donor, collected from the stem cell graft. All receptors derive from a human donor who donated a stem cell graft to a child with acute myeloid leukemia.

This clonotype was observed at least ten times. This chain uses TRBV29-1 with TRBJ2-3; no clear D gene. CDR3 size: 13 residues. Germline CDR1 is SQVTM and CDR2 is ANQGSEA. V gave up 3 bases and J gave up 1 base, with 8 bases separating them. This CDR3 is CSVEGIGTDTQYF. The CDR3 bases are TGCAGCGTTGAGGGGATTGGCACAGATACGCAGTATTTT.

The chain is built from TRBV5-1 and TRBJ2-1; either TRBD1 or TRBD2 may fit D (5 bases each). Trimming removed 9 bases at V and 0 bases at J, with 16 bases between. Germline lookup yields CDR1 SGHRS and CDR2 YFSETQ. This CDR3 has 15 residues. DNA of the CDR3: TGCGCCACCACTATAAGTGGGGGCTCCTACAATGAGCAGTTCTTC. This gives the protein CATTISGGSYNEQFF.

This clonotype was counted at least ten times. The rearrangement uses TRBV20-1 and TRBJ1-5; D is possibly TRBD1 (6 bases). V lost 2 bases to trimming and J lost 4 bases, with 12 bases between them. There are 14 residues in the CDR3. In germline, CDR1 is DFQATT, CDR2 SNEGSKA (reference sequence). The chain's CDR3 is CSARIRGTNQPQHF. CDR3 DNA: TGCAGTGCTAGAATCAGGGGAACTAATCAGCCCCAGCATTTT.

This clonotype was seen at least ten times. CDR3: CSGTAHSYEQYF. In nucleotides, the CDR3 is TGCAGTGGTACAGCCCACTCCTACGAGCAGTACTTC. This chain connects TRBV20-1 to TRBJ2-7; D unclear. V dropped 7 bases and J dropped 0 bases, with 10 bases sitting between them. CDR3 length equals 12 residues. The germline CDR1 and CDR2 sequences are DFQATT and SNEGSKA (reference sequence).

The chain joins TRBV11-2 to TRBJ2-1, with D possibly TRBD1 on 5 matching bases. V lost 1 base to trimming and J lost 7 bases, with 14 bases between them. The V gene's germline CDR1 is SGHAT and CDR2 FQNNGV. There are 15 residues in the CDR3. The CDR3 bases are TGTGCCAGCAGCTTAGTGGCAGGGAAGTGGAATGAGCAGTTCTTC. Its protein product is CASSLVAGKWNEQFF.

The chain is built from TRBV5-1 and TRBJ2-3, with TRBD1 matching 8 bases. This CDR3 is 15 amino acids long. Looked up from germline, CDR1 is SGHRS and CDR2 is YFSETQ. V gave up 1 base and J gave up 1 base; unmatched junction bases: 2. CDR3 in amino acids: CASSLQGAGTDTQYF. The CDR3 bases are TGCGCCAGCAGCTTGCAGGGGGCCGGCACAGATACGCAGTATTTT.

This chain links TRBV7-6 with TRBJ2-7; unclear D gene. The germline V gene encodes CDR1 SGHVS and CDR2 FNYEAQ. V gave up 7 bases and J gave up 3 bases, with 22 bases separating them. The CDR3 is made up of 16 amino acids. CDR3 DNA: TGTGCCAGCATCTCAATCGCCCCTAGTCAGGACTACGAGCAGTACGTC. It codes for CASISIAPSQDYEQYV.

This chain links TRBV9 with TRBJ1-1; 8 positions match TRBD1. V gave up 0 bases and J gave up 7 bases; unmatched junction bases: 8. In germline, CDR1 is SGDLS, CDR2 YYNGEE. The CDR3 contains 15 residues. CDR3 sequence reads: CASSVDQGAEYEAFF. The CDR3 DNA follows: TGTGCCAGCAGCGTAGATCAGGGGGCGGAATATGAAGCTTTCTTT.

This clonotype was counted ten times or more. V is TRBV12-3 or TRBV12-4 and J is TRBJ1-1; TRBD1 aligns across 8 bases. The CDR3 covers 15 residues. V gave up 4 bases and J gave up 0 bases; unmatched junction bases: 4. The CDR3 is CASSWGTGMNTEAFF. Here the CDR3 DNA reads TGTGCCAGCAGTTGGGGGACAGGCATGAACACTGAAGCTTTCTTT.

V usage is TRBV28 and J usage is TRBJ2-3; D possibly corresponds to TRBD2 (6 bases). The CDR3 loop spans 18 amino acids. The germline CDR1 and CDR2 sequences are MDHEN and SYDVKM. With 7 bases removed from V and 0 bases from J, the gap between germline ends came to 23 bases. CDR3 nucleotide sequence: TGTGCCAGCACCCGAGGCATCTCACGGGCGGGGAGCACAGATACGCAGTATTTT. This translates into CASTRGISRAGSTDTQYF.

This clonotype has only a few counts. The rearrangement joins TRBV25-1 to TRBJ2-1; 7 bases line up with TRBD2. The CDR3 has 17 amino acids. V was clipped by 3 bases and J by 0 bases; unmatched bases: 8. Germline assignment: CDR1 MGHDK and CDR2 SYGVNS. The CDR3 sequence: CASSDGGEVASYNEQFF. The CDR3 nucleotides are TGTGCCAGCAGTGATGGGGGGGAGGTTGCCTCCTACAATGAGCAGTTCTTC. The variable domain in full, with the rest retrieved from reference TRBV25-1 and TRBJ2-1, is EADIYQTPRYLVIGTGKKITLECSQTMGHDKMYWYQQDPGMELHLIHYSYGVNSTEKGDLSSESTVSRIRTEHFPLTLESARPSHTSQYLCASSDGGEVASYNEQFFGPGTRLTVL.

This clonotype was seen more than once but under ten times. CDR3 amino acids: CASRTAMNTEAFF. The CDR3 DNA follows: TGTGCCAGCAGAACCGCCATGAACACTGAAGCTTTCTTT. The gene calls are TRBV7-8 and TRBJ1-1; D unclear. With 6 bases removed from V and 0 bases from J, the gap between germline ends came to 8 bases. The CDR3 extends over 13 amino acids. In germline, CDR1 is SGHVS, CDR2 FQNEAQ.

This clonotype was counted only a few times. This chain uses TRBV7-2 with TRBJ1-3; D unresolved. Trimming removed 7 bases at V and 3 bases at J, with 13 bases between. Germline loops: CDR1 SGHTA, CDR2 FQGNSA. The CDR3 runs to 14 residues. This chain's CDR3 is CASTPGIIGNTIYF. Here the CDR3 DNA reads TGTGCCAGCACCCCGGGGATAATTGGAAACACCATATATTTT.

This clonotype was detected ten times or more. The chain joins TRBV20-1 to TRBJ2-7, with unresolved D. There are 14 residues in the CDR3. V was cut by 1 base and J by 2 bases, with 12 bases left in between. Germline values: CDR1 DFQATT, CDR2 SNEGSKA (reference sequence). The CDR3 here is CSARVRNRAYEQYF. DNA for the CDR3: TGCAGTGCTAGAGTGAGAAACAGAGCCTACGAGCAGTACTTC.

Many counts were recorded for this clonotype. CDR3 coding DNA: TGCGCCAGCAGTGGTATACACAGGGAATCGAACACCGGGGAGCTGTTTTTT. As protein: CASSGIHRESNTGELFF. The V call is TRBV10-1, the J call TRBJ2-2; D may be TRBD1 (6 bases). This CDR3 has 17 amino acids. CDR1 is WNHNN and CDR2 is SYGVQD in the germline V gene (reference sequence). Trimming stripped 4 bases from V and 0 bases from J, with 15 bases between.

This clonotype was observed a few times. This chain joins TRBV6-1 and TRBJ2-7, with a weak D call TRBD2 (7 bases). The V end lost 7 bases, the J end lost 0 bases, and 13 bases lay between the germline ends. The CDR3 is 14 amino acids. Germline CDR1 MNHNS, CDR2 SASEGT. The CDR3 DNA reads TGTGCCAGCATGAGGGGGGGGCCCTCCTACGAGCAGTACGTC. This codes for CASMRGGPSYEQYV.

This clonotype came up a few times. DNA of the CDR3: TGTGCCAGCAGTTTGCCAGGGGACCTCTATGGCTACACCTTC. This sequence encodes CASSLPGDLYGYTF. The chain uses TRBV12-3 or TRBV12-4 and TRBJ1-2; a weak D match, TRBD1 (6 bases). V gave up 3 bases and J gave up 4 bases, with 12 bases separating them. CDR3 length equals 14 residues.

This clonotype was recorded many times. This chain connects TRBV20-1 to TRBJ1-3, with D possibly being TRBD1 (6 bases). Germline CDR1 is DFQATT and CDR2 is SNEGSKA (reference sequence). Trimming shortened V by 3 bases and J by 7 bases, and 19 bases separated the two germline ends. The CDR3 loop spans 15 amino acids. As DNA, the CDR3 is TGCAGTGCTAGTTTGGGTTACTCAGGGGATAACACCATATATTTT. This sequence encodes CSASLGYSGDNTIYF.

This clonotype was seen only a few times. The chain recombines TRBV28 with TRBJ2-7; D call uncertain. The CDR3 is 13 amino acids. The germline gives CDR1 MDHEN, CDR2 SYDVKM. V was trimmed by 6 bases and J by 3 bases, leaving 12 bases between them. CDR3 region: CASSRPHLYEQYV. CDR3 bases: TGTGCCAGCAGCCGGCCTCATCTCTACGAGCAGTACGTC.

This CDR3 reads CASSAASGGAKYF. The CDR3 DNA reads as TGTGCCAGCAGTGCCGCTAGCGGGGGAGCCAAGTATTTT. This rearrangement joins TRBV2 to TRBJ2-3; 10 bases align to TRBD2. This CDR3 is 13 amino acids long. Germline-derived CDR1 and CDR2 are SNHLY and FYNNEI. J lost 13 bases, V lost 4 bases, and 8 bases had no gene match.

This clonotype was counted ten times or more. This rearrangement joins TRBV20-1 to TRBJ2-5; D is unclear. V lost 6 bases and J lost 4, with 15 bases in between. The CDR3 runs 13 residues. Per the germline V gene, CDR1 is DFQATT and CDR2 is SNEGSKA (reference sequence). CDR3 in DNA: TGCAGTGCCGCCGCGAAAGGCGCAGAGACCCAGTACTTC. It is translated as CSAAAKGAETQYF.

This sequence joins TRBV20-1 and TRBJ2-2; 10 bases are shared with TRBD1. There are 17 residues in the CDR3. With V trimmed by 3 bases and J by 0 bases, 7 bases remained unmatched. CDR1 is DFQATT, CDR2 SNEGSKA, per germline (reference sequence). The CDR3 loop is CSARGGTGAANTGELFF. The CDR3, as DNA: TGCAGTGCTAGGGGGGGGACAGGGGCCGCGAACACCGGGGAGCTGTTTTTT.

The sample holds many counts of this clonotype. The genes are TRBV20-1 and TRBJ2-7; tentatively, D is TRBD2 (6 bases). Germline CDR1 reads DFQATT; CDR2 reads SNEGSKA (reference sequence). V dropped 0 bases and J dropped 1 base, with 10 bases sitting between them. This CDR3 has 14 amino acids. Here the CDR3 reads CSARDPGVSYEQYF. Written as DNA, the CDR3 is TGCAGTGCTAGAGATCCGGGGGTTTCCTACGAGCAGTACTTC.

This clonotype was seen a few times. V gene TRBV3-1 combines with J gene TRBJ2-3, with 10 bases aligning to TRBD2. Losses at the gene ends were 0 bases for V and 7 bases for J; bases not matched to a gene: 4. The V gene's germline CDR1 is LGHDT and CDR2 YNNKEL (reference sequence). The CDR3 runs to 15 residues. CDR3 nucleotides: TGTGCCAGCAGCCAAGATAGTAGCGGGGGGTATACGCAGTATTTT. Protein product: CASSQDSSGGYTQYF.

The DNA of the CDR3 is TGCGCCAGCAGCCATCAGGGTATCAACGTCCTGACTTTC. Its protein product is CASSHQGINVLTF. This chain joins TRBV4-1 and TRBJ2-6, with a tentative D call TRBD1 (5 bases). Germline CDR1 MGHRA, CDR2 YSYEKL. Trimming shortened V by 3 bases and J by 9 bases, and 9 bases separated the two germline ends. The CDR3 contains 13 residues.

Only a few counts were recorded for this clonotype. This chain connects TRBV11-2 to TRBJ2-1, with a tentative D call TRBD2 (5 bases). The CDR3 runs to 16 residues. Germline V gene data show CDR1 as SGHAT and CDR2 as FQNNGV. V dropped 7 bases and J dropped 4 bases, with 20 bases sitting between them. The CDR3, as DNA: TGTGCCAGCAACCCCAGGAGCGCGGTAGCGTACAATGAGCAGTTCTTC. It encodes CASNPRSAVAYNEQFF.

Concerning this clonotype itself: Given a much more abundant clone one base away, this may be a read error. The chain uses TRBV20-1 and TRBJ1-1; D remains unclear. The CDR3 is 10 residues long. Germline CDR1 reads DFQATT; CDR2 reads SNEGSKA (reference sequence). For the CDR3, the DNA is TGCAGTGCTAGGGCGCCTGAGGCTTTCTTT. Its protein product is CSARAPEAFF.

The genes are TRBV5-6 and TRBJ1-6; TRBD1 aligns across 7 bases. The length of the CDR3 is 14 residues. CDR1 is SGHDT and CDR2 is YYEEEE in the germline V gene. The V segment lost 4 bases and the J segment 3 bases; nucleotides outside the gene matches: 1. In nucleotides, the CDR3 is TGTGCCAGCAGCAGGGGGCTCTATAATTCACCCCTCCACTTT. This sequence encodes CASSRGLYNSPLHF.